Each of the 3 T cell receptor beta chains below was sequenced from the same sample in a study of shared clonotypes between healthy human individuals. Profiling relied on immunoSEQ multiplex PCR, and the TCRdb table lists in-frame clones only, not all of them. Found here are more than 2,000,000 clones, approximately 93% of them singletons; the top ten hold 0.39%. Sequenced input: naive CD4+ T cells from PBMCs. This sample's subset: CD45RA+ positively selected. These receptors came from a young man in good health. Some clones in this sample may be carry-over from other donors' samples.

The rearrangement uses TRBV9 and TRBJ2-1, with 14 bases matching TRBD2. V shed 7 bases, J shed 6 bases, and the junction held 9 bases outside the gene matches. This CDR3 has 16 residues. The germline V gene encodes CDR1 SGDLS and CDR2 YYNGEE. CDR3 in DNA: TGTGCCAGCGGTAGACTAGCGGGAGGGCTAAGCAATGAGCAGTTCTTC. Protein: CASGRLAGGLSNEQFF.

The CDR3 coding sequence is TGCGCCAGTCGATCTGGGACCGGGACGTCCTATGGCTACACCTTC. Amino acid sequence: CASRSGTGTSYGYTF. The chain couples TRBV5-1 to TRBJ1-2; D might be TRBD1 (5 bases). Germline CDR1 reads SGHRS; CDR2 reads YFSETQ. This CDR3 contains 15 residues. Between the trimmed V and J ends, which lost 8 bases and 4 bases, there was a span of 21 bases.

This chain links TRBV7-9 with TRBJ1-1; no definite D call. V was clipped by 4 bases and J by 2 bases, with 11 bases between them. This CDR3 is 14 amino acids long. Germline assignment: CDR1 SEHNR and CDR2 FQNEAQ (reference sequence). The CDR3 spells CASSSSTLNTEAFF. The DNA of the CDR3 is TGTGCCAGCAGCTCCTCGACCCTAAACACTGAAGCTTTCTTT. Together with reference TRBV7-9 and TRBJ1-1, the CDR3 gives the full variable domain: DTGVSQNPRHKITKRGQNVTFRCDPISEHNRLYWYRQTLGQGPEFLTYFQNEAQLEKSRLLSDRFSAERPKGSFSTLEIQRTEQGDSAMYLCASSSSTLNTEAFFGQGTRLTVV.